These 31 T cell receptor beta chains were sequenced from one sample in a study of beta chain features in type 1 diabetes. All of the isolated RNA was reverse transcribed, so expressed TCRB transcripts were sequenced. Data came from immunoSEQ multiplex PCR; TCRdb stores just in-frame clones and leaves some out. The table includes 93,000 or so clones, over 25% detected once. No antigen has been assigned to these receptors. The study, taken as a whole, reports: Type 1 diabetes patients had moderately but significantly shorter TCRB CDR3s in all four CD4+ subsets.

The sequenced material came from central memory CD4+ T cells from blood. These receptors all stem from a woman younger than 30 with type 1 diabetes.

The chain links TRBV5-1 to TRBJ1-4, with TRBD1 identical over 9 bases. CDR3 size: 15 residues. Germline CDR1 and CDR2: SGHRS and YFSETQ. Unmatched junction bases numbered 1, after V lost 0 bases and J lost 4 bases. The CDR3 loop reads CASSLEGQGNEKLFF. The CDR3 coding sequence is TGCGCCAGCAGCTTGGAGGGACAGGGTAATGAAAAACTGTTTTTT.

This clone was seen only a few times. The CDR3 nucleotides read TGTGCCGTACAGGGTTCGGCCTACGAGCAGTACTTC. Encoded protein: CAVQGSAYEQYF. This chain uses TRBV28 with TRBJ2-7; D perhaps matches TRBD1 (6 bases). Germline V gene sequence: CDR1 MDHEN, CDR2 SYDVKM. The CDR3 consists of 12 residues. Trimming took 11 bases from V and 2 from J, leaving 13 bases between them.

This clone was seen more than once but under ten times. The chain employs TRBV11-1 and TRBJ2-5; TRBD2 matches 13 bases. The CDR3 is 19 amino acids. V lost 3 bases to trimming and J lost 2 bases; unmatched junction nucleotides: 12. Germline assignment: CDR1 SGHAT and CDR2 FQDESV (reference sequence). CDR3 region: CASSFPPWTSGSHQETQYF. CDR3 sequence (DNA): TGTGCCAGCAGCTTTCCCCCATGGACTAGCGGGAGTCATCAAGAGACCCAGTACTTC.

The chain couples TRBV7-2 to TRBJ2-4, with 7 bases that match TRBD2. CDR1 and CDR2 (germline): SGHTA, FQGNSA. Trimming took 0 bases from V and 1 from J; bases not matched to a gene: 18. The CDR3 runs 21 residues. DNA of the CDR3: TGTGCCAGCAGCTTAGCCCAGGGTCGGCGGGAGAAGGGGAGGGCCAAAAACATTCAGTACTTC. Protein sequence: CASSLAQGRREKGRAKNIQYF. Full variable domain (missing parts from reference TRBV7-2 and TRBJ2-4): GAGVSQSPSNKVTEKGKDVELRCDPISGHTALYWYRQSLGQGLEFLIYFQGNSAPDKSGLPSDRFSAERTGGSVSTLTIQRTQQEDSAVYLCASSLAQGRREKGRAKNIQYFGAGTRLSVL.

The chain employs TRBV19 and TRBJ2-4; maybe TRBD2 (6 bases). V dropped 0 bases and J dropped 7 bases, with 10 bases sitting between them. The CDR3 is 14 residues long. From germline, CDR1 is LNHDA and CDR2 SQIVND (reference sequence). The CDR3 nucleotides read TGTGCCAGTAGTATAGATCAAGGAGGGAACATTCAGTACTTC. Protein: CASSIDQGGNIQYF.

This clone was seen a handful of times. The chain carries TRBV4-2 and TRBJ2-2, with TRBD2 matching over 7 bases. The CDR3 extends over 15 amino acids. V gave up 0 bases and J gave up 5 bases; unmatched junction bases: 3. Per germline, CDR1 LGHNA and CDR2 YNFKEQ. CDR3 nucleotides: TGTGCCAGCAGCCAAGAGGCTAGCGGAACCGGGGAGCTGTTTTTT. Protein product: CASSQEASGTGELFF.

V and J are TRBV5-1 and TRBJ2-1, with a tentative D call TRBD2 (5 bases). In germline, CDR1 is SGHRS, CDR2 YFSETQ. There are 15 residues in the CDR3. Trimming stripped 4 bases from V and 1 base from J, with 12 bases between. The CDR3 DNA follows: TGCGCCAGCAGCCCGGCGGGCAGTTCCTACAATGAGCAGTTCTTC. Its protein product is CASSPAGSSYNEQFF.

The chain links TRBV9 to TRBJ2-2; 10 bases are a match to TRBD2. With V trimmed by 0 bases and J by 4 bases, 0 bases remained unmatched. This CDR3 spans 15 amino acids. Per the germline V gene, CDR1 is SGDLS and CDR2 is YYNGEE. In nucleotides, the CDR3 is TGTGCCAGCAGCGTAGCTAGCGGGAGCACCGGGGAGCTGTTTTTT. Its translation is CASSVASGSTGELFF.

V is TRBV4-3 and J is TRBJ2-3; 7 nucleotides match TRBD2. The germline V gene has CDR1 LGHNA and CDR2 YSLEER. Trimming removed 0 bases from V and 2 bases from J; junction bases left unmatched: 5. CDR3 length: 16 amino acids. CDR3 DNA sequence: TGCGCCAGCAGCCAAGACTCTAGCGGTCACACAGATACGCAGTATTTT. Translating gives CASSQDSSGHTDTQYF.

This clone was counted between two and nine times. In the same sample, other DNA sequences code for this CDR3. DNA of the CDR3: TGTGCCAGCAGCTTAGGACAGATCACCGGGGAGCTGTTTTTT. It yields the protein CASSLGQITGELFF. V is TRBV11-2 and J is TRBJ2-2; D is perhaps TRBD1 (5 bases). Germline CDR1 is SGHAT and CDR2 is FQNNGV. V was trimmed by 1 base and J by 4 bases, leaving 7 bases between them. The CDR3 consists of 14 residues.

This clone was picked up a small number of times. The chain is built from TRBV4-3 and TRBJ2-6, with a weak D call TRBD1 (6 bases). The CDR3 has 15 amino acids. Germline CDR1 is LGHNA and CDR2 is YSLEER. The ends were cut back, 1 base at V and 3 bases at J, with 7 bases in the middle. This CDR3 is CASSQGGLGANVLTF. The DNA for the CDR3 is TGCGCCAGCAGCCAAGGGGGGCTTGGGGCCAACGTCCTGACTTTC.

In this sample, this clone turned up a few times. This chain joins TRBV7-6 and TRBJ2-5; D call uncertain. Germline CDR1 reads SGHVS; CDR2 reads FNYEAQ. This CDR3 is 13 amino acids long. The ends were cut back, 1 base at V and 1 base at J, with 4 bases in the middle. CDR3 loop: CASSLGPQETQYF. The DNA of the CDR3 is TGTGCCAGCAGCTTAGGGCCCCAAGAGACCCAGTACTTC.

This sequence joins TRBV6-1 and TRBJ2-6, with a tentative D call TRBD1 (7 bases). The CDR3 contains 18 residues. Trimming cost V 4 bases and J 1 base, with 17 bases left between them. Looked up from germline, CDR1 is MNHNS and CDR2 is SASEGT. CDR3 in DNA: TGTGCCAGCAGTGGTCTGACAGGGAGGTTATCTGGGGCCAACGTCCTGACTTTC. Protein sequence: CASSGLTGRLSGANVLTF.

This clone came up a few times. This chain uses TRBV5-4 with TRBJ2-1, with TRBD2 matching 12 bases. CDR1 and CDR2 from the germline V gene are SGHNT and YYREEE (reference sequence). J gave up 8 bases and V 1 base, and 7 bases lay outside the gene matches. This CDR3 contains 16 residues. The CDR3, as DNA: TGTGCCAGCAGCTTGCGCCTAGCGGGAGGGCGGGATGAGCAGTTCTTC. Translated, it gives CASSLRLAGGRDEQFF. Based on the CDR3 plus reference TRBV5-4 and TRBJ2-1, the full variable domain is ETGVTQSPTHLIKTRGQQVTLRCSSQSGHNTVSWYQQALGQGPQFIFQYYREEENGRGNFPPRFSGLQFPNYSSELNVNALELDDSALYLCASSLRLAGGRDEQFFGPGTRLTVL.

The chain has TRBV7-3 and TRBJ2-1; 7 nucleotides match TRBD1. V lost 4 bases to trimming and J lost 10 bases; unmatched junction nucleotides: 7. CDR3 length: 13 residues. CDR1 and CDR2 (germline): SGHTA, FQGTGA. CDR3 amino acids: CASSSTGVGEQFF. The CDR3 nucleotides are TGTGCCAGCAGCTCCACAGGGGTTGGAGAGCAGTTCTTC.

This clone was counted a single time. DNA for the CDR3: TGTGCCAGCAGTAAAGGGGGCGCGCCCTACGAGCAGTACGTC. Its protein product is CASSKGGAPYEQYV. The chain joins TRBV6-6 to TRBJ2-7, with 7 bases identical to TRBD1. The CDR3 is 14 amino acids. V lost 5 bases, J lost 2 bases, and 6 bases stayed unmatched. The germline V gene has CDR1 MNHNY and CDR2 SVGAGI (reference sequence).

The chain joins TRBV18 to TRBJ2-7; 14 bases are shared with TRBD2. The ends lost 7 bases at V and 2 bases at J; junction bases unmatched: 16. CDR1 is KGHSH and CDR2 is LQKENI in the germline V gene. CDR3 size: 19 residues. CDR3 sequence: CASLPKTGTSGSITYEQYF. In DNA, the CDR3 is TGTGCCAGCTTACCCAAAACCGGGACTAGCGGGAGTATTACCTACGAGCAGTACTTC.

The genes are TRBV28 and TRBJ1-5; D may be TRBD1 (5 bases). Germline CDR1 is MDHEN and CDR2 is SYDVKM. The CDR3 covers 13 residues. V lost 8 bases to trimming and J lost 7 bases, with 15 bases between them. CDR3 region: CASRSGVGQPQHF. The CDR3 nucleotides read TGTGCCAGCCGCTCGGGGGTAGGACAGCCCCAGCATTTT. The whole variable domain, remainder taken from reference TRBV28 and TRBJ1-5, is DVKVTQSSRYLVKRTGEKVFLECVQDMDHENMFWYRQDPGLGLRLIYFSYDVKMKEKGDIPEGYSVSREKKERFSLILESASTNQTSMYLCASRSGVGQPQHFGDGTRLSIL.

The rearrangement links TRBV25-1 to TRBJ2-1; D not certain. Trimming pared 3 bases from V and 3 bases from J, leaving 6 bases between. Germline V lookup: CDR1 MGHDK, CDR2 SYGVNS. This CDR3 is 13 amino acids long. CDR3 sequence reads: CASSERYYNEQFF. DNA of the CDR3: TGTGCCAGCAGTGAGCGTTACTACAATGAGCAGTTCTTC.

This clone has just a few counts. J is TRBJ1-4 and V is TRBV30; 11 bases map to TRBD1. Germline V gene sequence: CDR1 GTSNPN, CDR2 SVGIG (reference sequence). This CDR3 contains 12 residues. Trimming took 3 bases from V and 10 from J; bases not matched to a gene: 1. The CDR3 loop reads CAWSGTGGKLFF. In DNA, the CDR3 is TGTGCCTGGAGCGGGACAGGGGGAAAACTGTTTTTT.

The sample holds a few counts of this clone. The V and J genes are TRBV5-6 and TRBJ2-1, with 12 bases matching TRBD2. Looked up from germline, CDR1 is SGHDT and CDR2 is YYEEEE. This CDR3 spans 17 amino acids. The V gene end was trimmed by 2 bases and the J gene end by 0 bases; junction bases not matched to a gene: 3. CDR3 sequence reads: CASSLETSGSSYNEQFF. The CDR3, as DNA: TGTGCCAGCAGCTTAGAGACTAGCGGGAGCTCCTACAATGAGCAGTTCTTC.

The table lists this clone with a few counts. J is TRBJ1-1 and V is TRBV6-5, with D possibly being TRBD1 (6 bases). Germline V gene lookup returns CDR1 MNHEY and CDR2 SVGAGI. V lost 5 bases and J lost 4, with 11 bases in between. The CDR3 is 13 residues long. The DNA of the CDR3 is TGTGCCAGCAGTGATCGACAGGTCACTGAAGCTTTCTTT. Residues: CASSDRQVTEAFF.

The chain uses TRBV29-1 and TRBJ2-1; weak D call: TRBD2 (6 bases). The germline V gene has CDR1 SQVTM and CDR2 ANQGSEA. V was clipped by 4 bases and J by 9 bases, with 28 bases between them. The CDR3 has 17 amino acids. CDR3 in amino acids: CSVGGFSGGVGHGEQFF. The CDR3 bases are TGCAGCGTTGGCGGGTTCAGCGGAGGGGTAGGACACGGTGAGCAGTTCTTC.

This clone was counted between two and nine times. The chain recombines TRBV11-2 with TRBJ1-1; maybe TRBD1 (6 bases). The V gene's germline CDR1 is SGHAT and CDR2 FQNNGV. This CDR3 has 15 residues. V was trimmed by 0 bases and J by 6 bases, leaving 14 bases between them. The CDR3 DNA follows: TGTGCCAGCAGCTTAGAGGGCAGGGGATACGCTGAAGCTTTCTTT. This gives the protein CASSLEGRGYAEAFF.

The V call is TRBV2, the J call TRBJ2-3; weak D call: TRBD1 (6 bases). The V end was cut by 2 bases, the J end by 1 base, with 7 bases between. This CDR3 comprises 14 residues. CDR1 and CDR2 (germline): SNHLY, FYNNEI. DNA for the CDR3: TGTGCCAGCAGTGAATGGGGGCGCACAGATACGCAGTATTTT. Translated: CASSEWGRTDTQYF.

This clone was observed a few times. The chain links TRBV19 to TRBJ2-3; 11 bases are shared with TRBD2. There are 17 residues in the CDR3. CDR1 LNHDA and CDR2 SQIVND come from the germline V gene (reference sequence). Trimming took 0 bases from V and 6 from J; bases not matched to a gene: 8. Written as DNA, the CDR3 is TGTGCCAGTAGTATAGATTCGGTAGCGGGAGGGATGGATACGCAGTATTTT. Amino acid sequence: CASSIDSVAGGMDTQYF.

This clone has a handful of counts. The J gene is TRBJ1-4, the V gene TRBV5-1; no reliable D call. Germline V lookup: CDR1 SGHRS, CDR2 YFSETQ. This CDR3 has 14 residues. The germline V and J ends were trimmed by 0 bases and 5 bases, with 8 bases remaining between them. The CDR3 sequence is CASSLVSGNEKLFF. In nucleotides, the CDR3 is TGCGCCAGCAGCTTGGTGTCGGGAAATGAAAAACTGTTTTTT. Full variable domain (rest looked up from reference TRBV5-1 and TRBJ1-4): KAGVTQTPRYLIKTRGQQVTLSCSPISGHRSVSWYQQTPGQGLQFLFEYFSETQRNKGNFPGRFSGRQFSNSRSEMNVSTLELGDSALYLCASSLVSGNEKLFFGSGTQLSVL.

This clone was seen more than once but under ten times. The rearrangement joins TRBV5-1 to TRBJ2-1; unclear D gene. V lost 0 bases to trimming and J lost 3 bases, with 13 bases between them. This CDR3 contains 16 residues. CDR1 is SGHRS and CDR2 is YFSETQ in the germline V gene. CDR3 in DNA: TGCGCCAGCAGCTTGGAGCCACTGCCGAGCTACAATGAGCAGTTCTTC. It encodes CASSLEPLPSYNEQFF.

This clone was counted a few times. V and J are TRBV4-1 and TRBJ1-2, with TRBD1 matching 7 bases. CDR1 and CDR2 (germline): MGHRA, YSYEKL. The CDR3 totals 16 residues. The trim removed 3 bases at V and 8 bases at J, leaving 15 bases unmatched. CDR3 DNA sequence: TGCGCCAGCAGCCAGGAGGACAGGCCTATTCCCTTAGGCTACACCTTC. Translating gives CASSQEDRPIPLGYTF.

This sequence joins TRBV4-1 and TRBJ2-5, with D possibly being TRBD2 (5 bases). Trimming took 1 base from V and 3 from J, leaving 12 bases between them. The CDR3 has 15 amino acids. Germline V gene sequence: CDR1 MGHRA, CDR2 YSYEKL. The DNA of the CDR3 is TGCGCCAGCAGCCAAGTAGGACTGATCAAAGAGACCCAGTACTTC. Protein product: CASSQVGLIKETQYF.

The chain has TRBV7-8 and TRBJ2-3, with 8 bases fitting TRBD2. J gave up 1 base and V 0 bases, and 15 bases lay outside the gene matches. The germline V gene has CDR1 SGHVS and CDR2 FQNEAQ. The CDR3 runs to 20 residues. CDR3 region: CASSLALNEDAGGRTDTQYF. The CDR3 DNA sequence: TGTGCCAGCAGCTTAGCGCTGAATGAAGATGCGGGAGGTCGCACAGATACGCAGTATTTT.